This T cell receptor beta chain was identified during a study of cytomegalovirus exposure and HLA in healthy donors (dated by TCRdb to 2016 to 2017). Context from the whole study: An earlier analysis of several hundred of the donors reported more than 250 Gb of sequence data and some 120 million unique TCR beta sequences from 190 million or so T cells. About 320 gigabases of sequencing data and 70 million to 100 million unique TCR sequences were included in an early release covering around 650 HLA-typed donors. Among the roughly 390 genotyped donors, around 81% belonged to the genetic ancestry cluster associated with self-reported Caucasian donors. The aim of the study was to test whether cataloging public T cell receptors could identify signatures of past pathogen exposure. Using immunosequencing, the study profiled T cell repertoires from 666 subjects and related those repertoires to cytomegalovirus serostatus. Besides the first cohort of roughly 700 subjects, a separate validation cohort made up of roughly 130 different subjects was used. To predict cytomegalovirus infection status, the study combined high-throughput TCR immunosequencing, statistical association of individual TCRs with disease status, and machine learning. To study patterns of TCR occurrence, a later analysis re-analyzed previously published TCR beta repertoires from 550 to 800 donors and added high-resolution HLA genotyping. In the later analysis, no new phenotypic data were used to find candidate immune exposures; instead, reliance was placed on TCR beta sequences and their occurrence across donors. To decide whether each TCR beta V gene segment behaved as functional or pseudogenic, an earlier analysis of some 600 of the donors relied on high-throughput TCR beta sequencing. Donor age, sex, ethnicity and CMV serostatus were collected together with the repertoire data. A later genetic analysis took genome-wide SNP genotypes for about 55% of the 666 donors and used that subset as a discovery cohort. All discovery cohort repertoires had been generated on a single sequencing platform. HLA typing included class I and class II loci at four-digit resolution. Typing coverage varied by locus: 629-630 donors for A, B, C, DRB1 and DQB1; approximately 560 for DQA1; approximately 570 for DPA1; more than 450 for DPB1. Four or five DR-DQ haplotypes were treated as single units for association and clustering because of strong linkage in the cohort. Among a few hundred genotyped donors of the cohort, an average of about 240,000 unique TCR beta nucleotide sequences were sequenced per donor, roughly a sixth of them non-productive. The paper as a whole reports these results and caveats: In a later analysis, the rate of TCR association differed among HLA loci, with DRB1 alleles having the most associated TCRs and HLA-C alleles having the fewest. A further reported finding was that TCR beta sequences accurately predicted the HLA-A and HLA-B alleles for most subjects in the first cohort. The earlier analysis of a few hundred of the donors excluded over 15 rarely observed V segments, including chromosome 9 orphons, because counts were too low. Specific HLA alleles were associated with more than 15,000 TCR beta sequences at a false discovery rate of 0.05 in a later analysis. According to a later analysis, parvovirus B19, influenza, CMV and Epstein-Barr virus appeared linked to several top co-occurrence clusters. Some IMGT-functional V segments, including TRBV6-2 and TRBV6-3, could not be told apart with the 87-base-pair reads, so those segments were excluded. Presence/absence analyses assumed roughly uniform sequencing depth across donors, an assumption that may not hold. In an earlier analysis of 587 of the donors, most TCR beta V segments were observed in productive rearrangements about 87% or about 30% of the time, broadly matching IMGT annotations. Strong co-occurrence of HLA alleles, especially DR and DQ, made assigning TCR associations to individual alleles difficult. For the cohort, immune exposure information was limited to CMV serostatus. The study listed 150 to 200 TCR beta chains as associated with cytomegalovirus. In this cohort, only TCR beta chains were sequenced, and detectable features were limited by the absence of alpha or paired-chain data. In a later genetic analysis, fewer N-insertions in productive TCRs were reported among donors in an Asian-associated ancestry cluster than the approximately 630-donor mean. The sequencing pipeline was judged likely to have produced a cluster of highly shared sequence variants as a technical artifact. Linkage disequilibrium might explain the correlated functional status among segregating V segments, but an unknown experimental factor could not be excluded. According to the authors, the approach could potentially be generalized to other disease states and immunological phenotypes. In a later analysis, HLA-associated TCR beta chains were found to be more clonally expanded and to have lower generation probabilities than equally common non-associated chains. Because HLA typing was missing for some donors at each locus, association tests included only the typed subset. While some public TCRs were present in many individuals, most TCR sequences turned up only very rarely across donors. The classifier was reported to diagnose cytomegalovirus status with high specificity and sensitivity in both the original and validation cohorts. Most CMV-associated TCR beta chains appeared to be HLA-restricted in a later analysis, and the HLA associations seemed to be driven largely by CMV exposure. A later genetic analysis associated a missense DCLRE1C variant with V-gene and J-gene trimming of TCR beta chains, and an independent cohort replicated the association. A few of the identified cytomegalovirus-associated TCR beta chains were confirmed in vitro to be specific for cytomegalovirus antigens.

About this clone: The target of this receptor is not known. No base qualities exist here, and no much larger clone lies one base off it.

The cohort comprised 710 or so healthy bone marrow donors. At the time of sampling, all cohort members were nominally healthy, though unrecorded immune exposures were likely present. The donor was CMV seronegative and was included in the group of around 320 seronegative cohort members. A peripheral blood sample was provided by each donor, and peripheral blood mononuclear cells were used for TCR beta sequencing. The Qiagen DNeasy Blood Extraction Kit was used to extract genomic DNA from the blood cell samples. Sequences MNHNS (CDR1) and SASEGT (CDR2) are obtained from the germline V gene. V and J are trimmed by 6 bases and 3 bases, and the gene matches miss 4 bases of the junction. The CDR3, from cysteine to phenylalanine, totals 14 residues. Just the 42-base CDR3 DNA is kept, in frame starting at base 1. Library preparation used the immunoSEQ multiplex PCR assay. For the multiplex PCR, a mixture combining 60 forward primers for TCR Vbeta segments and 13 reverse primers for TCR Jbeta segments was used. Amplification of the CDR3 region of rearranged TCR beta genes was performed with a multiplex PCR assay on genomic DNA. The amplified TCR beta libraries were sequenced on the Illumina HiSeq System as 87-base-pair reads. In the paper's pipeline: A later analysis counted about 80 million unique TCR beta chains across the 650 to 800 repertoires, and some 12 million of these chains were shared by at least two donors. Raw reads were error-corrected and collapsed into unique sequences by a nearest-neighbor algorithm in which closely related sequences were merged to remove PCR and sequencing errors. CDR3 sequences were aligned to IMGT reference sequences to assign V, D and J gene segments. For a sequence to be retained, at least a six-nucleotide match to both a V gene segment and a J gene segment was required. Rearrangements were called productive when the CDR3 lacked stop codons and stayed in frame with V and J; all others were non-productive. CDR3 was defined by IMGT convention, running from the second conserved V-encoded cysteine to the conserved J-encoded phenylalanine. Sequences without an unambiguous match to a single V gene segment were excluded from the earlier analysis of about 640 of the donors. In an earlier analysis of about 590 of the donors, a V segment was called functional when productive rearrangements were above 56.7%, and segregating when the standard deviation between donors exceeded 5%. To diagnose cytomegalovirus status from the catalog of TCR beta chain sequences, a statistical classification framework was built. V and J gene assignment, in a later analysis, came from comparing TCR nucleotide sequences with IMGT/GENE-DB human TR gene sequences. The TCRdist pipeline was used in a later analysis to assign CDR3 sequences and most-parsimonious VDJ recombination scenarios. In a later analysis, each TCR beta chain was defined by its CDR3 amino acid sequence together with its V-gene family, and reads lacking a unique V-gene family were excluded. As a way to deal with suspected cross-contamination and a sequencing artifact, a later analysis dropped 450 to 600 nucleotide sequences that were highly shared and had low generation probability. In a later analysis, a clonal expansion index was calculated for each public chain from normalized within-repertoire ranks of inferred template counts. A later analysis computed generation probabilities with a VDJ recombination model fitted to out-of-frame rearrangements, and checked the results against IGoR. Hypergeometric tests were used in a later analysis to score TCR-TCR, TCR-HLA and TCR-CMV co-occurrence, with a repertoire-size bias correction applied to the TCR pairs. False discovery rates were estimated in a later analysis by permuting HLA or CMV assignments 20 times. A later analysis grouped co-occurring TCRs with DBSCAN, adding TCRdist sequence similarity when clustering within HLA-allele-positive subsets. Co-occurrence clustering excluded repertoires with fewer than 30,000 or more than 120,000 public chains, plus five with anomalous nucleotide sharing. TCRdb took over this immuneACCESS table, retaining in-frame rearrangements with V and J assigned. Such tables are incomplete; in checked studies, under half of the missing clones stem from an unresolved V gene, and the remainder is unexplained. V and J calls and clone size come straight from that table; D and trimming were deduced from the DNA. This sample gives 130,000 or so clones in total; more than 60% of them show up just once. 3.3% of the sample is held by the ten biggest clonotypes.

Sequences were obtained from PBMCs. This TCR came from a man aged 40-50 years in good health and CMV-seronegative. The sequence joins TRBV6-1 to TRBJ2-7; a stretch of 11 junction bases matches TRBD1. The base sequence is TGTGCCAGCAGCAGGACAGGGGGCATCTACGAGCAGTACTTC. This gives the protein CASSRTGGIYEQYF.